Listed below are T cell receptor beta chains from one sample, sequenced in a study of CD4+ T cells in melanoma. Profiling relied on immunoSEQ multiplex PCR, and the TCRdb table lists in-frame clones only, not all of them. Among tens of thousands of clones listed, nearly 70% were seen once. Sequenced sample: tumor tissue. These receptors came from a human donor with melanoma. Each CDR3 is given with its conserved first and last residue. D genes are given only for firm matches. Only some rows state a clone size, as once, few, many or a class for expanded clones.

CASSQAPGRDNYGYTF	TGTGCCAGCAGCCAAGCTCCAGGGAGGGATAACTATGGCTACACCTTC	.	.	TRBV4-2	TRBJ1-2
CASSLGQVSQETQYF	TGCGCCAGCAGCTTGGGACAGGTATCCCAAGAGACCCAGTACTTC	few	.	TRBV5-1	TRBJ2-5
CASSLSGYEQYF	TGTGCCAGCAGTTTATCCGGATACGAGCAGTACTTC	.	.	TRBV27	TRBJ2-7
CATSSDRDDQPQHF	TGTGCCACCAGCAGTGACAGGGACGATCAGCCCCAGCATTTT	.	TRBD1	TRBV15	TRBJ1-5
CAWSLQHGGELFF	TGTGCCTGGAGTCTTCAGCATGGGGGGGAGCTGTTTTTT	few	.	TRBV30	TRBJ2-2
CASSPANTGELFF	TGTGCCAGCTCACCCGCGAACACCGGGGAGCTGTTTTTT	.	.	TRBV18	TRBJ2-2
CASSEYWQVETQYF	TGTGCCAGCAGTGAATATTGGCAGGTAGAGACCCAGTACTTC	.	.	TRBV6-1	TRBJ2-5
CACGNEQFF	TGTGCCTGTGGCAATGAGCAGTTCTTC	few	.	TRBV30	TRBJ2-1
CASSRTSGATGELFF	TGTGCCAGCTCCCGGACTAGCGGGGCCACCGGGGAGCTGTTTTTT	few	TRBD2	TRBV25-1	TRBJ2-2
CASRETGLGGTEAFF	TGCGCCAGCAGAGAGACCGGGCTTGGGGGCACTGAAGCTTTCTTT	.	.	TRBV10-2	TRBJ1-1
CASSLVGNSNQPQHF	TGTGCCAGCAGCTTAGTGGGCAATAGCAATCAGCCCCAGCATTTT	many	.	TRBV7-8	TRBJ1-5
CSVDADMNTEAFF	TGCAGCGTTGATGCGGACATGAACACTGAAGCTTTCTTT	few	.	TRBV29-1	TRBJ1-1
CASSLAGGHTEAFF	TGTGCCAGCAGCTTAGCAGGGGGACACACTGAAGCTTTCTTT	.	.	TRBV7-2	TRBJ1-1
CASSPLAGVREQYF	TGTGCCAGCAGCCCTCTAGCGGGGGTACGCGAGCAGTACTTC	.	TRBD2	TRBV7-6	TRBJ2-7
CASSLDLASTGELFF	TGCGCCAGCAGCTTGGATCTAGCGAGTACCGGGGAGCTGTTTTTT	.	.	TRBV5-1	TRBJ2-2
CASTVYFSGANVLTF	TGCGCCAGCACCGTTTACTTCTCTGGGGCCAACGTCCTGACTTTC	.	.	TRBV10-2	TRBJ2-6
CASSRGSTDTQYF	TGTGCCAGCAGTCGCGGGAGCACAGATACGCAGTATTTT	few	.	TRBV28	TRBJ2-3
CASSYKKGQPLNYGYTF	TGTGCCAGCAGCTACAAAAAGGGACAGCCTTTAAACTATGGCTACACCTTC	.	TRBD1	TRBV7-9	TRBJ1-2
CASSYGGYNEKLFF	TGTGCCAGCAGTTACGGGGGTTACAATGAAAAACTGTTTTTT	.	.	TRBV6-5	TRBJ1-4
CASSPSSRGGETQYF	TGCGCCAGCAGCCCCTCCTCCAGGGGGGGAGAGACCCAGTACTTC	once	.	TRBV4-3	TRBJ2-5
CASSTPFDGPYEQYF	TGTGCCAGTAGTACCCCATTCGACGGGCCCTACGAGCAGTACTTC	.	.	TRBV19	TRBJ2-7
CASSLGTGTQYF	TGTGCCAGCAGCTTAGGCACGGGGACGCAGTATTTT	.	.	TRBV7-9	TRBJ2-3
CATGTGGMNEQFF	TGTGCCACCGGGACAGGGGGCATGAATGAGCAGTTCTTC	.	TRBD1	TRBV10-3	TRBJ2-1
CASGTQGVTEAFF	TGCGCCAGCGGAACCCAGGGAGTCACTGAAGCTTTCTTT	few	.	TRBV5-1	TRBJ1-1
CASSGGLSGANVLTF	TGTGCCAGCAGCGGAGGGTTATCTGGGGCCAACGTCCTGACTTTC	.	.	TRBV28	TRBJ2-6
CASSEGTSGASSYEQYF	TGTGCCAGCAGCGAGGGGACTAGCGGGGCCAGCTCCTACGAGCAGTACTTC	.	TRBD2	TRBV9	TRBJ2-7
CASRVGGSNQPQHF	TGTGCCAGCAGGGTCGGAGGTAGCAATCAGCCCCAGCATTTT	.	.	TRBV27	TRBJ1-5
CASSPQQGEKLFF	TGTGCCAGCAGCCCACAACAGGGAGAAAAACTGTTTTTT	few	.	TRBV4-2	TRBJ1-4
CASSRTRDRAEKLFF	TGTGCCAGCAGTCGCACGAGGGACAGAGCTGAAAAACTGTTTTTT	.	TRBD1	TRBV6-5	TRBJ1-4
CASRHPTGELFF	TGTGCCAGCCGGCACCCCACCGGGGAGCTGTTTTTT	.	.	TRBV6-6	TRBJ2-2
CASSLVAGGPIDNEQFF	TGTGCCAGCAGCTTAGTAGCGGGGGGGCCTATAGACAATGAGCAGTTCTTC	.	TRBD2	TRBV7-2	TRBJ2-1
CASSFRLGTDTQYF	TGCGCCAGCAGCTTCCGTCTGGGCACAGATACGCAGTATTTT	.	.	TRBV5-1	TRBJ2-3
CASRVGGSNQPQHF	TGCGCCAGCAGAGTAGGGGGTAGCAATCAGCCCCAGCATTTT	once	.	TRBV10-2	TRBJ1-5
CASSLSGGVMRELFF	TGTGCCAGCAGCTTGAGCGGGGGGGTTATGCGGGAGCTGTTTTTT	.	TRBD2	TRBV5-4	TRBJ2-2
CASSPGQRKFF	TGTGCCAGCAGCCCCGGACAGCGTAAGTTCTTC	.	.	TRBV7-2	TRBJ2-1
CASSISAWYYEQYF	TGTGCCAGTAGTATCTCAGCTTGGTACTACGAGCAGTACTTC	.	.	TRBV19	TRBJ2-7
CASSLEAGGNYEQYF	TGCGCCAGCAGCTTGGAGGCAGGGGGGAACTACGAGCAGTACTTC	.	.	TRBV5-1	TRBJ2-7